Presented here are 5 T cell receptor beta chains from one specimen sequenced in a study of blood T cell repertoires in COVID-19. Clones were read by immunoSEQ multiplex PCR, and TCRdb kept only the in-frame ones, dropping some. This sample yields about 280,000 clones, of which 89% are seen a single time; approximately 0.85% belongs to the top ten. Sequenced: peripheral blood. All receptors derive from a woman aged 40 to 50 who had recovered from COVID-19.

The rearrangement joins TRBV19 to TRBJ1-5, with 7 bases that match TRBD1. This CDR3 region has 17 residues. CDR1 and CDR2 (germline): LNHDA, SQIVND (reference sequence). V lost 4 bases to trimming and J lost 0 bases; unmatched junction nucleotides: 9. The CDR3 spells CASSTRQGTNSNQPQHF. Here the CDR3 DNA reads TGTGCCAGTAGTACCCGACAGGGTACAAATAGCAATCAGCCCCAGCATTTT.

V gene TRBV30 combines with J gene TRBJ2-7; unclear D gene. The ends were cut back, 2 bases at V and 5 bases at J, with 13 bases in the middle. CDR1 GTSNPN and CDR2 SVGIG come from the germline V gene (reference sequence). This CDR3 region has 13 residues. CDR3 nucleotides: TGTGCCTGGAGTCCTTGGCGGTCCGACGAGCAGTACTTC. This codes for CAWSPWRSDEQYF.

This clone is a singleton in its sample. This chain uses TRBV28 with TRBJ1-2; D ambiguous. CDR1 and CDR2 from the germline V gene are MDHEN and SYDVKM. The CDR3 is 14 amino acids. Between the trimmed V and J ends, which lost 1 base and 6 bases, there was a span of 12 bases. CDR3 protein: CASSLSSFFDGYTF. As DNA, the CDR3 is TGTGCCAGCAGTTTATCGTCCTTTTTCGATGGCTACACCTTC.

V gene TRBV5-6 combines with J gene TRBJ2-5; TRBD1 aligns across 7 bases. The germline V gene has CDR1 SGHDT and CDR2 YYEEEE. The CDR3 contains 16 residues. V shed 3 bases and J 2 bases; nucleotides not matched to a gene: 10. CDR3 coding DNA: TGTGCCAGCAGCTACTGGGGGACAGCTAGGCAAGAGACCCAGTACTTC. This translates into CASSYWGTARQETQYF.

The chain couples TRBV7-6 to TRBJ2-7; D is possibly TRBD1 (6 bases). V was pared by 2 bases and J by 6 bases, with 20 bases between. The CDR3 extends over 16 amino acids. CDR1 is SGHVS, CDR2 FNYEAQ, per germline. The CDR3 loop is CASSLSMGAGAGEQYF. Written as DNA, the CDR3 is TGTGCCAGCAGCTTATCAATGGGCGCAGGGGCGGGCGAGCAGTACTTC.